This record looks at one T cell receptor beta chain sequence and its context. The study assigned cohorts using participant-reported clinical history. The data originate from a study of blood T cell repertoires in COVID-19. Background on the study: Acute-phase and convalescent COVID-19 samples originated in the United States, Italy and Spain. PBMCs, B-cell-depleted T cells, or T cells were the source of the cDNA or gDNA that made up the material.

The method was immunoSEQ multiplex PCR; TCRdb's version includes in-frame clones alone and lacks a portion of them. The data contain roughly 230,000 clones, over 65% of them singletons. The sequenced sample was PBMCs or T cells enriched from blood (not recorded which). The clonotype comes from a woman aged 55-75 years who had recovered from COVID-19.

The CDR3 protein is CASSPSTLNRARIEKLFF. CDR3 bases: TGCGCCAGCAGCCCCTCAACCCTCAACAGGGCAAGAATCGAAAAACTGTTTTTT. The chain combines TRBV4-1 with TRBJ1-4; D perhaps matches TRBD1 (6 bases). The length of the CDR3 is 18 residues. The V end lost 4 bases, the J end lost 8 bases, and 26 bases lay between the germline ends. The germline CDR1 and CDR2 sequences are MGHRA and YSYEKL.